Reported below is one T cell receptor beta chain. Its target is not known. The V gene end was trimmed by 4 bases and the J gene end by 3 bases; junction bases not matched to a gene: 5. This CDR3 comprises 15 residues. Germline V CDR1 and CDR2: SGHNT, YYREEE (reference sequence). The record originates from a study of beta chain features in type 1 diabetes. Study-level findings and limits: A moderate, significant TCRB CDR3 shortening appeared in type 1 diabetes across four CD4+ subsets. Still unanswered here is whether HLA type influences TCRB rearrangement. VDJ junctions from patients with type 1 diabetes contained fewer insertions and more deletions.

Based on CD45RO/CCR7/CD25/CD127/CD95/CD27, CD4+ regulatory, stem cell-like memory, naive and central memory cells were sorted. What was sequenced were expressed TCRB transcripts, since all of the isolated RNA had been reverse transcribed. Assay: immunoSEQ multiplex PCR; the TCRdb copy retains only in-frame clones and omits some. The profile shows a few hundred thousand clones, about 12% of them singletons. This sequence originates from a woman in her late teens or twenties with type 1 diabetes. The sample comprised naive CD4+ T cells from blood. The chain couples TRBV5-4 to TRBJ2-1; 9 bases line up with TRBD2. CDR3 in amino acids: CASSQRSGSYNEQFF. The CDR3 bases are TGTGCCAGCAGCCAGCGTAGCGGGAGCTACAATGAGCAGTTCTTC.